This T cell receptor (beta chain) is drawn from a study of identical twins listed by TCRdb under 2016. About the full investigation: To test whether fetal clonotypes persist, the study used deep sequencing on TCR alpha and beta repertoires from monozygotic twins, unrelated adults of various ages, and cord blood. Replicate twin experiments were performed at different times using different library preparation protocols to rule out contamination. Broad study findings and their caveats: Out-of-frame TCR alpha sharing in monozygotic twins was systematically underestimated by recombination models, whereas sharing between unrelated individuals was in agreement with the recombination models. The excess sharing between twins in beta out-of-frame sequences was weaker because fewer shared sequences reduced the signal-to-noise ratio. Because the same donors could not be followed over many years, the conclusions relied on cross-sectional statistical analysis. Fewer insertions were carried by abundant cord blood beta clonotypes, a similar but weaker trend appeared in young adult naive repertoires, and no such trend appeared in memory repertoires. Invariant T cells such as MAIT and iNKT could partly confound zero-insertion analyses, although diverse VJ usage argued against such confounding for most clonotypes. Compared with coincidental sharing between unrelated individuals, out-of-frame TCR alpha sequences shared between twins showed an excess of sequences with low generation probability.

Every donor was a healthy Caucasian. The twin cohort consisted of three pairs of female monozygotic twins, all aged roughly 18 to 29 years. Peripheral blood mononuclear cells were the source from which RNA for the TCR libraries was isolated. This clonotype has at least ten counts. Its specific antigen is unknown. The input lacks base qualities; no much larger clone sits a single base away. The library was obtained by 5' RACE. Sequenced using an Illumina HiSeq 2000. A universal primer binding site was added through template switching, and the final cDNA carried a unique molecular identifier so that TCR cDNA molecules could be counted accurately. Specific primers in the conserved constant-segment region were used to synthesize first-strand cDNA for TCR alpha and beta chains. To control for contamination, every cDNA library carried two barcodes: a SMART-Mk sample barcode plus Illumina barcodes. Two successive PCR steps introduced TruSeq adapter sequences along with Illumina sample barcodes. Sequencing of the TCR alpha and beta cDNA libraries was done on the Illumina HiSeq platform using custom primers. The original pipeline was this. MiGEC was used to process raw reads and extract unique molecular identifiers, and MiXCR was used to find CDR3 positions. For each individual, recombination models were inferred using an EM algorithm with the repgenHMM and IGoR tools. Shared clonotype analysis was performed with the tcR package in R, normalizing sharing by the product of cloneset sizes. To study raw recombination free of thymic and clonal selection effects, out-of-frame nonproductive sequences were analyzed. TCRdb itself trimmed the public reads at Q25 with fastp, ran MiXCR and retained productive beta chains. When rows share a CDR3 protein, they turn into one entry using the most common DNA and genes. These V and J calls rely on TCRdb rather than the paper's analysis. The sample profile shows a few hundred thousand distinct CDR3 sequences; around 9.6% of them were found once. Jointly, the top ten make up 2.5% to 3.5% of the sample.

Reading from cysteine to phenylalanine, the CDR3 counts 16 amino acids. Only CDR3 DNA is held: 48 bases, read in frame from base 1. V drops 6 bases and J drops 6 bases, leaving 20 bases in between. The data also belong to a second study, concerning yellow fever vaccine responses in identical twins. As the second publication notes: According to the authors, in identical twins the way T cells responded to vaccination appeared partly convergent and partly personalized. The study precisely tracked vaccine-responding T cell clones in identical twins.

Material for sequencing was PBMCs. The receptor was derived from a woman aged 18-29 years in good health. The chain is encoded by TRBV12-3 or TRBV12-4 joined to TRBJ2-2, with a tentative D call of TRBD1 or TRBD2, each matching 5 bases. The CDR3 amino acid sequence is: CASSFPGPRGPGELFF. In nucleotide form, the sequence is TGTGCCAGCAGCTTCCCGGGACCAAGAGGTCCCGGGGAGCTGTTTTTT.